This T cell receptor (beta chain) derives from a study of human T cells and chemical hapten exposure. Study conclusions and caveats: Among TCRs, those above 1 in 1000 frequency were unaffected by DPC sensitization.

TCRdb redid the calling of the RACE reads with MiXCR, one entry per CDR3 protein. The sample shows about 69,000 distinct CDR3 sequences, 9% to 12% of them seen only once. Germline CDR1 reads SEHNR; CDR2 reads FQNEAQ (reference sequence). V lost 4 bases and J lost 6; bases outside the gene matches: 11. The CDR3 has 16 residues. Time point specified: patch test 2, 6 weeks after DPC sensitization. Regarding treatment: therapeutic diphenylcyclopropenone sensitization with weekly scalp DPC. Worth noting for this clonotype: Its cognate antigen is unknown.

This clonotype was obtained from a woman aged 45-65 years with alopecia areata. Some clones in this sample may be carry-over from other donors' samples. The source was whole blood, collected in connection with sensitization to the hapten diphenylcyclopropenone (DPC). The J gene is TRBJ2-3, the V gene TRBV7-9; 9 bases are shared with TRBD1. The CDR3 region has the DNA TGTGCCAGCAGCTCCCGGCTCGGGACAGGGTCGGATACGCAGTATTTT. This translates into CASSSRLGTGSDTQYF.